This T cell receptor (beta chain) came from a study of metastatic and nonmetastatic thyroid tumors. Study information: Comparison of repertoires was carried out across blood and tumor or nodule tissue from malignant and benign thyroid patients. General study points: Malignant tumors reportedly showed significantly higher TCR beta diversity than benign nodules in both blood and tumor.

In the authors' methods: The study's classifier, a distant-metastasis tool for papillary thyroid cancer, was built using CDR3 differences across clinicopathological groups. With MiXCR, TCRdb reprocessed the PCR reads. In this record, the V and J calls reflect TCRdb's handling and not the investigators' own analysis. The sample has approximately 15,000 clones, under 15% seen once. Comment on this clone: Its cognate antigen is unknown.

Each patient came to thyroid surgery without any prior treatment (of any kind). CDR3 length: 11 residues. V was clipped by 1 base and J by 9 bases, with 4 bases between them. From germline, CDR1 is SEHNR and CDR2 FQNEAQ (reference sequence). The receptor was derived from a female donor with papillary thyroid cancer or a benign thyroid nodule (not recorded which). Some clones in this sample may be carry-over from other donors' samples. The rearrangement links TRBV7-9 to TRBJ2-1; D gene unclear. The sample was tumor tissue. The CDR3 DNA reads TGTGCCAGCAGCTTAGTGCTTGAGCAGTTCTTC. Translated, it gives CASSLVLEQFF.